This T cell receptor beta chain was obtained from a study of OX40 agonist ivuxolimab in advanced cancers. Study summary: Dose-escalation cases comprised hepatocellular carcinoma, melanoma, renal cell or head and neck cancer. Prior anti-PD-1, anti-PD-L1 or anti-CTLA-4 therapy was allowed; about 39% had some.

Germline loops: CDR1 LGHNA, CDR2 YNFKEQ. CDR3 length: 15 amino acids. With 1 base removed from V and 4 bases from J, the gap between germline ends came to 14 bases. General study results and limits: At doses 0.1 to 3.0 mg/kg, CD4+ and CD8+ clones expanded. Nonresponders included some who also had low normalized T-cell clonal expansion.

Generated by immunoSEQ multiplex PCR, the TCRdb table keeps only in-frame clones and is missing some. The table has 60,000 to 85,000 clones, about 94% seen once; the top ten hold 20%. About this clone itself: Its antigen is currently unknown.

This chain joins TRBV4-2 and TRBJ2-7; possibly TRBD1 or TRBD2 for D (5 bases each). The material sequenced was CD4+ or CD8+ T cells sorted from blood, taken in a trial of the OX40 agonist ivuxolimab. This receptor was taken from an adult with an advanced solid tumor such as melanoma, head and neck, liver or kidney cancer. In DNA, the CDR3 is TGTGCCAGCAGCCAAGGTATGAGGGGCCTGTACGAGCAGTACTTC. Protein sequence: CASSQGMRGLYEQYF.